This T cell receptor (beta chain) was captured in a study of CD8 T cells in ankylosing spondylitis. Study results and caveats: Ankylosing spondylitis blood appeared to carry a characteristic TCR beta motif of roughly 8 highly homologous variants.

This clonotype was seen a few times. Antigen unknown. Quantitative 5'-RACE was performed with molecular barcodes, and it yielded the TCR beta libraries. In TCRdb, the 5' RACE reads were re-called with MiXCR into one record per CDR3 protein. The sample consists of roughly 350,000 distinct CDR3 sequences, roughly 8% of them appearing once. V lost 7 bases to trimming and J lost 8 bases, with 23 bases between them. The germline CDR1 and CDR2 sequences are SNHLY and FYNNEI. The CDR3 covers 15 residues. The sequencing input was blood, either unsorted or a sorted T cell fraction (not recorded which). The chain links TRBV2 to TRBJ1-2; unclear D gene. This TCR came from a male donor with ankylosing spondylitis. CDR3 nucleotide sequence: TGTGCCAGCAAGGGCCCGGGGTCCCCTATCCTCGGCTACACCTTC. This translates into CASKGPGSPILGYTF.